What follows are 26 T cell receptor beta chains derived from one specimen sequenced in a study of preoperative IRX-2 immunotherapy in early breast cancer. Treatment reported: preoperative locoregional IRX-2 cytokine immunotherapy. Profiling relied on immunoSEQ multiplex PCR, and the TCRdb table lists in-frame clones only, not all of them. The table shows over 20,000 clones, with roughly four fifths occurring only once. The sample in question was lymph node tissue, obtained after IRX-2 immunotherapy. Receptor source: a human donor with breast cancer.

The chain couples TRBV2 to TRBJ1-1; D ambiguous. The CDR3 consists of 13 residues. V gave up 7 bases and J gave up 2 bases, with 11 bases separating them. The germline gives CDR1 SNHLY, CDR2 FYNNEI. DNA of the CDR3: TGTGCCAGCACCCTGGGCCCAAACACTGAAGCTTTCTTT. It codes for CASTLGPNTEAFF.

CDR3 coding DNA: TGTGCCAGCAGCCAGGGTTTCGCCTATAATTCACCCCTCCACTTT. Its translation is CASSQGFAYNSPLHF. The V gene is TRBV14, the J gene TRBJ1-6; D is undetermined. Trimming stripped 3 bases from V and 2 bases from J, with 8 bases between. The CDR3 covers 15 residues. Germline V CDR1 and CDR2: SGHDN, FVKESK.

CDR3 bases: TGCGCCAGCTCACAGGCTAGCGGGGGGATCACAGATACGCAGTATTTT. Its protein product is CASSQASGGITDTQYF. V is TRBV5-1 and J is TRBJ2-3, with 11 positions matching TRBD2. J was trimmed by 2 bases and V by 7 bases; bases with no gene match: 9. The CDR3 covers 16 residues. Germline values: CDR1 SGHRS, CDR2 YFSETQ.

This chain connects TRBV11-3 to TRBJ2-3, with D uncertain. The CDR3 contains 14 residues. Trimming stripped 5 bases from V and 2 bases from J, with 11 bases between. Germline lookup yields CDR1 SGHNT and CDR2 YENEEA. The CDR3 region has the DNA TGTGCCAGCAGCCACGCCGCGTCCACAGATACGCAGTATTTT. The encoded protein is CASSHAASTDTQYF.

J is TRBJ1-6 and V is TRBV27; D is ambiguous. The V gene's germline CDR1 is MNHEY and CDR2 SMNVEV (reference sequence). V lost 5 bases and J lost 4, with 9 bases in between. There are 14 residues in the CDR3. Here the CDR3 DNA reads TGTGCCAGCAGTCCCGTAAAGTATAATTCACCCCTCCACTTT. Translated, it gives CASSPVKYNSPLHF.

The chain employs TRBV27 and TRBJ2-2; D is perhaps TRBD2 (6 bases). The CDR3 spans 16 residues. Germline V gene sequence: CDR1 MNHEY, CDR2 SMNVEV (reference sequence). The V and J ends lost 9 bases and 1 base respectively, with 18 bases between them. DNA of the CDR3: TGTGCCAGTTTCCCACGTGGAGGGCGGAACACCGGGGAGCTGTTTTTT. This gives the protein CASFPRGGRNTGELFF.

The chain carries TRBV11-3 and TRBJ2-5; 8 nucleotides match TRBD2. Germline lookup yields CDR1 SGHNT and CDR2 YENEEA. V trimming: 2 bases; J trimming: 5 bases; junction bases outside the gene matches: 7. The CDR3 contains 15 residues. The CDR3 sequence: CASSLLSGGVETQYF. The CDR3 bases are TGTGCCAGCAGCTTATTAAGCGGGGGAGTGGAGACCCAGTACTTC.

This chain connects TRBV6-8 to TRBJ1-1; D is perhaps TRBD1 (5 bases). CDR3 length: 15 amino acids. V was trimmed by 7 bases and J by 3 bases, leaving 18 bases between them. Germline assignment: CDR1 MNHGY and CDR2 SAAAGT. This chain's CDR3 is CASIKLGRGYTEAFF. The CDR3, as DNA: TGTGCCAGCATAAAGTTGGGAAGGGGCTACACTGAAGCTTTCTTT.

The rearrangement joins TRBV6-8 to TRBJ2-5, with a tentative D call TRBD2 (6 bases). This CDR3 is 13 amino acids long. Germline V gene lookup returns CDR1 MNHGY and CDR2 SAAAGT. Trimming took 6 bases from V and 5 from J, leaving 13 bases between them. This chain's CDR3 is CASSPESGETQYF. Written as DNA, the CDR3 is TGTGCCAGCAGCCCCGAGAGCGGGGAGACCCAGTACTTC.

In this sample, this clone turned up a few times. The chain uses TRBV6-8 and TRBJ1-4; D not certain. V was pared by 0 bases and J by 7 bases, with 12 bases between. CDR1 MNHGY and CDR2 SAAAGT come from the germline V gene. The CDR3 extends over 15 amino acids. CDR3 sequence: CASSYSLNSGEKLFF. In DNA form, the CDR3 reads TGTGCCAGCAGTTACTCATTGAACAGTGGTGAAAAACTGTTTTTT.

V is TRBV7-5 and J is TRBJ2-2; no DNA check was done on the table's D call, TRBD1. TRBV7-5 is annotated as a pseudogene. CDR3 length equals 15 residues. The CDR3 protein is CASSATPQGRGELFF. The DNA of the CDR3 is TGTGCCAGCAGCGCCACACCTCAGGGAAGAGGGGAGCTGTTTTTT.

The V gene is TRBV5-1, the J gene TRBJ1-4; the D gene is possibly TRBD1 (5 bases). Germline CDR1 is SGHRS and CDR2 is YFSETQ. The CDR3 has 14 amino acids. V lost 3 bases and J lost 3, with 9 bases in between. The CDR3 is CASSSTAANEKLFF. The CDR3 region has the DNA TGCGCCAGCAGCTCGACAGCTGCTAATGAAAAACTGTTTTTT.

This clone was seen only a few times. This chain joins TRBV16 and TRBJ2-2, with D perhaps TRBD1 or TRBD2 (5 bases each). CDR1 and CDR2 from the germline V gene are KGHSY and FQNENV. Trimming shortened V by 4 bases and J by 6 bases, and 12 bases separated the two germline ends. CDR3 size: 14 residues. The CDR3 DNA reads TGTGCCAGCAGCCGGGGGACGGGATCCGGGGAGCTGTTTTTT. It specifies CASSRGTGSGELFF.

This clone was detected once. The chain combines TRBV6-8 with TRBJ2-7, with D maybe TRBD1 (6 bases). Trimming removed 5 bases at V and 3 bases at J, with 11 bases between. This CDR3 region has 13 residues. Germline assignment: CDR1 MNHGY and CDR2 SAAAGT. CDR3 DNA sequence: TGTGCCAGCAGTCCAGGGGCGAACTACGAGCAGTACGTC. It is translated as CASSPGANYEQYV.

This clone came up once. The V gene is TRBV7-5, the J gene TRBJ2-5; the D call of TRBD2 is as the table states it, not checked on the DNA. TRBV7-5 is deemed a pseudogene. This CDR3 is 14 amino acids long. CDR3 DNA sequence: TGTGCCAGCAGCCCTTCGGACTACCAAGAGACCCAGTACTTC. Protein product: CASSPSDYQETQYF.

The V call is TRBV5-1, the J call TRBJ2-2; possibly TRBD2 for D (6 bases). V was shortened by 2 bases and J by 3 bases, with 14 bases between the two germline ends. Germline V gene sequence: CDR1 SGHRS, CDR2 YFSETQ. The CDR3 loop spans 16 amino acids. CDR3 bases: TGCGCCAGCAGCTTCCCAGGCGGGACGGACACCGGGGAGCTGTTTTTT. Translated, it gives CASSFPGGTDTGELFF.

This clone showed up just once. This chain uses TRBV18 with TRBJ1-6; possible D gene TRBD1, 6 bases. The V and J ends lost 3 bases and 5 bases respectively, with 11 bases between them. Germline V lookup: CDR1 KGHSH, CDR2 LQKENI. The CDR3 sequence is 15 residues long. The CDR3 loop is CASSPQDRNNSPLHF. In nucleotides, the CDR3 is TGTGCCAGCTCACCCCAAGACAGGAATAATTCACCCCTCCACTTT.

The rearrangement uses TRBV12-5 and TRBJ1-1; TRBD1 is a possible D gene (5 bases). This CDR3 has 13 residues. Germline values: CDR1 LGHNT, CDR2 FRNRAP. CDR3 nucleotides: TGTGCCAGCAAGGACAACTTGAACACTGAAGCTTTCTTT. It codes for CASKDNLNTEAFF. Together with reference TRBV12-5 and TRBJ1-1, the CDR3 gives the full variable domain: DARVTQTPRHKVTEMGQEVTMRCQPILGHNTVFWYRQTMMQGLELLAYFRNRAPLDDSGMPKDRFSAEMPDATLATLKIQPSEPRDSAVYFCASKDNLNTEAFFGQGTRLTVV.

The chain links TRBV15 to TRBJ1-4, with TRBD1 as a possible D gene (5 bases). CDR1 and CDR2 (germline): LNHNV, YYDKDF (reference sequence). Trimming left V 0 bases short and J 8 bases short, with 16 bases between. CDR3 length equals 16 residues. In DNA, the CDR3 is TGTGCCACCAGCAGAGATGTCGCGACAGCGGAAGAAAAACTGTTTTTT. It yields the protein CATSRDVATAEEKLFF.

J is TRBJ1-4 and V is TRBV19, with 8 bases matching TRBD1. CDR1 LNHDA and CDR2 SQIVND come from the germline V gene (reference sequence). The CDR3 loop spans 13 amino acids. Trimming took 6 bases from V and 7 from J; bases not matched to a gene: 4. The CDR3 nucleotides read TGTGCCAGTAGCCAGGGGGCTCGTGAAAAACTGTTTTTT. It is translated as CASSQGAREKLFF.

The chain links TRBV6-8 to TRBJ2-5, with TRBD2 matching over 11 bases. Looked up from germline, CDR1 is MNHGY and CDR2 is SAAAGT. J lost 5 bases, V lost 6 bases, and 8 bases had no gene match. The CDR3 has 15 amino acids. CDR3 residues: CASSRSGGAGETQYF. Written as DNA, the CDR3 is TGTGCCAGCAGCCGTAGCGGGGGGGCCGGGGAGACCCAGTACTTC.

V gene TRBV28 combines with J gene TRBJ2-5; 7 nucleotides match TRBD2. Germline CDR1 and CDR2: MDHEN and SYDVKM. V lost 3 bases and J lost 5; bases outside the gene matches: 6. CDR3 length equals 14 residues. The CDR3 region is CASSFLIGRETQYF. The CDR3 nucleotides are TGTGCCAGCAGTTTCCTTATCGGGAGGGAGACCCAGTACTTC.

The chain has TRBV2 and TRBJ2-2; the match to TRBD1 covers 7 bases. V shed 7 bases and J 3 bases; nucleotides not matched to a gene: 8. Germline V lookup: CDR1 SNHLY, CDR2 FYNNEI. This CDR3 region has 15 residues. CDR3 protein: CASNLGQYDTGELFF. The CDR3 coding sequence is TGTGCCAGCAACCTGGGACAGTACGACACCGGGGAGCTGTTTTTT.

The V and J genes are TRBV19 and TRBJ1-4; D unclear. The length of the CDR3 is 14 residues. V lost 3 bases and J lost 8, with 13 bases in between. The germline gives CDR1 LNHDA, CDR2 SQIVND (reference sequence). The CDR3 protein is CASSIVRVAEKLFF. CDR3 DNA sequence: TGTGCCAGTAGTATTGTTCGTGTGGCGGAAAAACTGTTTTTT.

J is TRBJ1-3 and V is TRBV6-8, with a weak D call TRBD1 (6 bases). Trimming took 6 bases from V and 4 from J, leaving 10 bases between them. CDR1 MNHGY and CDR2 SAAAGT come from the germline V gene. CDR3 length: 13 residues. CDR3 region: CASSPDRGNTIYF. The CDR3 nucleotides read TGTGCCAGCAGCCCCGACAGGGGAAACACCATATATTTT.

The chain couples TRBV11-3 to TRBJ2-3, with D unclear. This CDR3 is 15 amino acids long. The V and J ends lost 0 bases and 1 base respectively, with 8 bases between them. Germline V gene lookup returns CDR1 SGHNT and CDR2 YENEEA. Here the CDR3 DNA reads TGTGCCAGCAGCTTAGAAGGCTACGGCACAGATACGCAGTATTTT. The encoded protein is CASSLEGYGTDTQYF.